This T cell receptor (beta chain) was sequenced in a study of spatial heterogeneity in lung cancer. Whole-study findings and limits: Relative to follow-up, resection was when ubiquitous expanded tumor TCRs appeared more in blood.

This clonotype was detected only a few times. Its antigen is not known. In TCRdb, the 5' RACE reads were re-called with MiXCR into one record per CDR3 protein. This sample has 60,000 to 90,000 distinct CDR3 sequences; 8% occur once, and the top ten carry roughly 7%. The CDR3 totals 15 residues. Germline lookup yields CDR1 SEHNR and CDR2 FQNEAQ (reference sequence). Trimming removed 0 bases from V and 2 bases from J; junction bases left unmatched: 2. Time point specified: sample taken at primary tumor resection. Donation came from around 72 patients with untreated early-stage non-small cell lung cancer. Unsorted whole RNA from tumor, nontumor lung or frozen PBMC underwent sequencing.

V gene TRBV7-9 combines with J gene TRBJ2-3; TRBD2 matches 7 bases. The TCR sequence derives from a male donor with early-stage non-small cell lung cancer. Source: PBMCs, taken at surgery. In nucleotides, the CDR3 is TGTGCCAGCAGCTTAGCGGGAGGGCCCACAGATACGCAGTATTTT. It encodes CASSLAGGPTDTQYF.